Listed here are 22 T cell receptor beta chains from one sample, sequenced in a study of T cell repertoires in cytomegalovirus infection. MiXCR, applied by TCRdb to the reads, yields one record per CDR3 protein. There are some 400,000 distinct CDR3 sequences in the sample; roughly 30% occur only once, and around 15% lies in the top ten. Source material: PBMCs. The source of these receptors is a human donor in good health (CMV status not recorded). Some clones in this sample may be carry-over from other donors' samples.

There are a few counts of this clonotype. The genes are TRBV4-2 and TRBJ2-5; 7 bases are a match to TRBD1. J was trimmed by 1 base and V by 5 bases; bases with no gene match: 7. The CDR3 spans 15 residues. CDR1 and CDR2 (germline): LGHNA, YNFKEQ. The CDR3 nucleotides are TGTGCCAGCAGCAGACAGGGTCAAATCCAAGAGACCCAGTACTTC. Translation: CASSRQGQIQETQYF.

The rearrangement uses TRBV7-9 and TRBJ2-7, with TRBD1 identical over 10 bases. Germline lookup yields CDR1 SEHNR and CDR2 FQNEAQ (reference sequence). The CDR3 contains 15 residues. V dropped 4 bases and J dropped 4; count of bases not matched to a gene: 7. This CDR3 reads CASSYTGTGAYEQYF. In DNA, the CDR3 is TGTGCCAGCAGCTACACCGGGACAGGGGCGTACGAGCAGTACTTC.

Ten or more counts support this clonotype. This sequence joins TRBV7-2 and TRBJ1-5; 8 nucleotides match TRBD1. Unmatched junction bases numbered 14, after V lost 1 base and J lost 6 bases. The germline gives CDR1 SGHTA, CDR2 FQGNSA. The CDR3 runs 18 residues. In DNA form, the CDR3 reads TGTGCCAGCAGCTTAGAGGGGGCTGGGACAGGAGGGAGTCAGCCCCAGCATTTT. This sequence encodes CASSLEGAGTGGSQPQHF.

In this sample, this clonotype turned up a few times. The chain carries TRBV10-2 and TRBJ2-5; 11 bases agree with TRBD2. Per the germline V gene, CDR1 is WSHSY and CDR2 is SAAADI. The CDR3 has 14 amino acids. The trim removed 8 bases at V and 5 bases at J, leaving 7 bases unmatched. The CDR3 here is CASALAGGKETQYF. The CDR3 region has the DNA TGCGCCAGCGCCCTAGCGGGGGGAAAGGAGACCCAGTACTTC.

This clonotype was counted between two and nine times. Here the CDR3 reads CASSQDRSTGSYEQYF. The CDR3 DNA reads as TGCGCCAGCAGCCAAGATCGATCGACAGGGTCCTACGAGCAGTACTTC. The chain uses TRBV4-3 and TRBJ2-7; 7 bases line up with TRBD1. The V gene end was trimmed by 0 bases and the J gene end by 1 base; junction bases not matched to a gene: 6. The CDR3 length is 16 residues. Germline assignment: CDR1 LGHNA and CDR2 YSLEER.

With regard to this clonotype: At one end the junction does not follow the germline gene, possibly because of a read error. The gene calls are TRBV6-6 and TRBJ2-3, with D unclear. Germline V CDR1 and CDR2: MNHNY, SVGAGI (reference sequence). This CDR3 has 14 residues. CDR3 sequence reads: CAGSPLGSSDTQYF. The CDR3 bases are TGTGCCGGCAGTCCACTTGGTAGCTCAGATACGCAGTATTTT.

This clonotype was seen only a few times. This chain joins TRBV27 and TRBJ2-2; D remains ambiguous. Trimming took off 3 bases at V and 1 base at J, with 6 bases between the two ends. The CDR3 has 14 amino acids. Germline CDR1 and CDR2: MNHEY and SMNVEV (reference sequence). The CDR3 DNA is TGTGCCAGCAGTTTTTTTGGGAACACCGGGGAGCTGTTTTTT. Its protein is CASSFFGNTGELFF.

In its sample, this clonotype was seen many times. The chain has TRBV7-2 and TRBJ2-1; TRBD2 matches at 9 bases. The trim removed 7 bases at V and 3 bases at J, leaving 7 bases unmatched. Germline lookup yields CDR1 SGHTA and CDR2 FQGNSA. The CDR3 totals 15 residues. CDR3 sequence reads: CASTRGAGGYNEQFF. DNA of the CDR3: TGTGCCAGCACCCGGGGAGCGGGGGGCTACAATGAGCAGTTCTTC.

This clonotype was counted many times. The V and J genes are TRBV19 and TRBJ1-5; 7 bases map to TRBD1. This CDR3 is built from 16 residues. The V gene's germline CDR1 is LNHDA and CDR2 SQIVND (reference sequence). Trimming at V came to 5 bases and at J to 3 bases, leaving 10 bases not matched to a gene. This chain's CDR3 is CASSRSQGQVNQPQHF. The CDR3 nucleotides read TGTGCCAGTAGTCGTTCACAAGGACAGGTCAATCAGCCCCAGCATTTT.

This clonotype was observed a few times. The rearrangement uses TRBV5-4 and TRBJ1-2, with a tentative D call TRBD1 (6 bases). Per the germline V gene, CDR1 is SGHNT and CDR2 is YYREEE (reference sequence). V lost 3 bases and J lost 5, with 20 bases in between. The CDR3 length is 16 residues. The DNA for the CDR3 is TGTGCCAGCAGCTCGACAGGACTAAAACCGCTATATGGCTACACCTTC. This encodes CASSSTGLKPLYGYTF.

The J gene is TRBJ2-7, the V gene TRBV20-1, with 7 bases that match TRBD1. The CDR3 runs to 13 residues. The V and J ends lost 5 bases and 2 bases, in that order; junction bases with no gene match: 6. Germline values: CDR1 DFQATT, CDR2 SNEGSKA (reference sequence). CDR3 sequence: CSAERQGAYEQYF. CDR3 nucleotide sequence: TGCAGTGCTGAGAGACAGGGTGCCTACGAGCAGTACTTC.

In its sample, this clonotype was seen a few times. The chain has TRBV3-1 and TRBJ1-2; D ambiguous. CDR1 LGHDT and CDR2 YNNKEL come from the germline V gene (reference sequence). The V and J ends lost 2 bases and 2 bases respectively, with 9 bases between them. The CDR3 loop spans 14 amino acids. In nucleotides, the CDR3 is TGTGCCAGCAGCCAAAGGTATCCCAACTATGGCTACACCTTC. Its translation is CASSQRYPNYGYTF.

This clonotype was found a few times. In DNA, the CDR3 is TGTGCCAGCAGTTTAACAGGGGTCTCCTATAATTCACCCCTCCACTTT. This sequence encodes CASSLTGVSYNSPLHF. This rearrangement joins TRBV27 to TRBJ1-6; TRBD1 aligns across 7 bases. Germline V gene sequence: CDR1 MNHEY, CDR2 SMNVEV (reference sequence). The junction had 1 base not matched to a gene; V was cut back by 2 bases and J by 0 bases. CDR3 length: 16 amino acids.

CDR3 residues: CASRDPGTHAEAFF. In nucleotides, the CDR3 is TGTGCCAGCAGAGACCCTGGGACACATGCTGAAGCTTTCTTT. The genes are TRBV12-3 or TRBV12-4 and TRBJ1-1, with TRBD1 as a possible D gene (6 bases). CDR3 length: 14 amino acids. The V end lost 6 bases, the J end lost 6 bases, and 17 bases lay between the germline ends.

Only a few counts were recorded for this clonotype. The rearrangement uses TRBV19 and TRBJ1-1; a weak D match, TRBD1 (5 bases). The CDR3 is 20 residues long. Trimming stripped 3 bases from V and 0 bases from J, with 26 bases between. Germline V gene data show CDR1 as LNHDA and CDR2 as SQIVND (reference sequence). The CDR3 here is CASSMKGRVPFVPMNTEAFF. The CDR3 nucleotides read TGTGCCAGTAGTATGAAGGGACGGGTCCCGTTCGTACCAATGAACACTGAAGCTTTCTTT.

The rearrangement joins TRBV7-6 to TRBJ2-2; 7 bases align to TRBD2. The CDR3 is made up of 13 amino acids. CDR1 is SGHVS, CDR2 FNYEAQ, per germline. J gave up 9 bases and V 5 bases, and 6 bases lay outside the gene matches. The CDR3 nucleotides are TGTGCCAGCAGCGAGACTAGCTCCAGGGAGCTGTTTTTT. Residues: CASSETSSRELFF.

This clonotype was counted a few times. This chain uses TRBV19 with TRBJ1-1; possible D gene TRBD1, 6 bases. The CDR3 contains 17 residues. Germline loops: CDR1 LNHDA, CDR2 SQIVND (reference sequence). V gave up 5 bases and J gave up 1 base, with 20 bases separating them. The CDR3 region is CASSPWGGLRKNTEAFF. As DNA, the CDR3 is TGTGCCAGTAGTCCCTGGGGGGGGCTGAGGAAGAACACTGAAGCTTTCTTT.

With respect to this clonotype: An end of the junction does not agree with germline; a read error may underlie this. The chain employs TRBV19 and TRBJ2-3; 9 bases agree with TRBD1. The CDR3 spans 14 residues. Germline CDR1 is LNHDA and CDR2 is SQIVND (reference sequence). This chain's CDR3 is CATSISTGGDTQYF. The CDR3 nucleotides read TGTGCCACTAGTATCTCGACAGGGGGTGATACGCAGTATTTT.

This clonotype was found a few times. The chain is built from TRBV4-3 and TRBJ2-1, with 8 bases lining up with TRBD1. The germline V gene has CDR1 LGHNA and CDR2 YSLEER. This CDR3 spans 14 amino acids. With 0 bases clipped from V and 8 bases from J, the junction kept 3 bases outside the gene matches. This CDR3 is CASSQDQGADEQFF. The CDR3 DNA follows: TGCGCCAGCAGCCAAGATCAGGGGGCCGATGAGCAGTTCTTC.

J is TRBJ2-1 and V is TRBV5-4; a weak D match, TRBD2 (7 bases). Germline V lookup: CDR1 SGHNT, CDR2 YYREEE (reference sequence). V was shortened by 4 bases and J by 2 bases, with 19 bases between the two germline ends. The CDR3 loop spans 17 amino acids. The DNA for the CDR3 is TGTGCCAGCAGCCCGCCCTGGGGCGGGGGCCCCTACAATGAGCAGTTCTTC. Translated: CASSPPWGGGPYNEQFF.

The V call is TRBV4-1, the J call TRBJ2-2, with D possibly TRBD2 on 7 matching bases. CDR1 and CDR2 (germline): MGHRA, YSYEKL. With 3 bases removed from V and 3 bases from J, the gap between germline ends came to 17 bases. CDR3 size: 17 residues. This chain's CDR3 is CASSHPGEGGDTGELFF. The CDR3 bases are TGCGCCAGCAGCCATCCAGGGGAGGGTGGGGACACCGGGGAGCTGTTTTTT.

This clonotype occurred many times. The chain links TRBV7-2 to TRBJ2-3, with 8 bases matching TRBD1. Germline loops: CDR1 SGHTA, CDR2 FQGNSA. The V and J ends lost 5 bases and 8 bases, in that order; junction bases with no gene match: 6. This CDR3 contains 13 residues. As DNA, the CDR3 is TGTGCCAGCAGCCGACAGGGGCGGAGTACGCAGTATTTT. It encodes CASSRQGRSTQYF.